The table lists the clone carrying this T cell receptor (beta chain) with a few counts. This sample stems from a study of beta chain features in type 1 diabetes. Whole-study context: The study found patients and healthy donors alike in age, gender and cell yields.

V trimming: 7 bases; J trimming: 2 bases; junction bases outside the gene matches: 9. Germline CDR1 reads SQVTM; CDR2 reads ANQGSEA. CDR3 length: 14 residues. Investigators reverse transcribed all isolated RNA, so they sequenced expressed TCRB transcripts. Here immunoSEQ multiplex PCR was the method, and the copy in TCRdb shows in-frame clones only, minus some. Counted here are 400,000 to 450,000 clones, about 15% occurring once; the ten biggest clones make up about 0.04%. The V and J genes are TRBV29-1 and TRBJ2-5, with 8 bases identical to TRBD2. Material: naive CD4+ T cells from blood. The receptor was isolated from a man aged 25-45 years in good health. The CDR3 DNA reads TGCAGCGCGAGCGGCGGGGGGCCACAAGAGACCCAGTACTTC. It is translated as CSASGGGPQETQYF.